Below are 10 T cell receptor beta chains sequenced from a single sample in a study of beta chain features in type 1 diabetes. Findings and limits, study-wide: Among patients with Type 1 diabetes, TCRB CDR3s were moderately but significantly shorter in every one of the four CD4+ subsets.

The sequenced template was cDNA made from the entire isolated RNA. Clones were read by immunoSEQ multiplex PCR, and TCRdb kept only the in-frame ones, dropping some. The sample contains hundreds of thousands of clones, around 15% of which appear only once. These receptors have no known antigen. Sequences were obtained from naive CD4+ T cells from blood. All receptors come from a man in his late teens or twenties with type 1 diabetes.

This clone occurred a few times. The chain uses TRBV28 and TRBJ2-7, with D possibly matching TRBD2 (7 bases). There are 14 residues in the CDR3. The germline V and J ends were trimmed by 7 bases and 4 bases, with 17 bases remaining between them. Germline-derived CDR1 and CDR2 are MDHEN and SYDVKM. The CDR3 DNA reads as TGTGCCAGCATGGGGCGGGGGCTTAGGTACGAGCAGTACTTC. Residues: CASMGRGLRYEQYF. Complete variable domain (other parts from reference TRBV28 and TRBJ2-7): DVKVTQSSRYLVKRTGEKVFLECVQDMDHENMFWYRQDPGLGLRLIYFSYDVKMKEKGDIPEGYSVSREKKERFSLILESASTNQTSMYLCASMGRGLRYEQYFGPGTRLTVT.

For this clone: Other DNA sequences in the same sample also yield this CDR3. This rearrangement joins TRBV30 to TRBJ2-7; D possibly matches TRBD1 or TRBD2 (5 bases each). Trimming pared 6 bases from V and 0 bases from J, leaving 9 bases between. There are 12 residues in the CDR3. Germline lookup yields CDR1 GTSNPN and CDR2 SVGIG (reference sequence). The CDR3 sequence: CACSGSSYEQYF. The CDR3 DNA reads as TGTGCCTGCTCAGGGAGCTCCTACGAGCAGTACTTC.

The chain recombines TRBV6-5 with TRBJ2-1, with D possibly being TRBD1 or TRBD2 (6 bases each). The V gene lost 6 bases and the J gene lost 2 bases, with 14 bases spanning the gap. The CDR3 extends over 15 amino acids. Germline CDR1 reads MNHEY; CDR2 reads SVGAGI. This CDR3 reads CASSPWGAAYNEQFF. CDR3 coding DNA: TGTGCCAGCAGCCCCTGGGGGGCCGCCTACAATGAGCAGTTCTTC.

This clone occurred a few times. V and J are TRBV30 and TRBJ2-1; 8 bases fit TRBD2. Trimming cost V 1 base and J 6 bases; bases outside gene matches: 2. The CDR3 runs 13 residues. From germline, CDR1 is GTSNPN and CDR2 SVGIG (reference sequence). The DNA for the CDR3 is TGTGCCTGGAGTGCCGGGACTAGCAATGAGCAGTTCTTC. This translates into CAWSAGTSNEQFF. The full variable domain, rest sourced from reference TRBV30 and TRBJ2-1, is SQTIHQWPATLVQPVGSPLSLECTVEGTSNPNLYWYRQAAGRGLQLLFYSVGIGQISSEVPQNLSASRPQDRQFILSSKKLLLSDSGFYLCAWSAGTSNEQFFGPGTRLTVL.

The chain is built from TRBV19 and TRBJ1-5; 8 positions agree with TRBD1. The V segment lost 7 bases and the J segment 5 bases; nucleotides outside the gene matches: 7. The CDR3 extends over 14 amino acids. Germline V lookup: CDR1 LNHDA, CDR2 SQIVND (reference sequence). The CDR3 nucleotides are TGTGCCAGTAAATCCGGACAGGGTGATCAGCCCCAGCATTTT. Translation: CASKSGQGDQPQHF.

This clone was observed a handful of times. The chain uses TRBV28 and TRBJ2-3; possibly TRBD1 for D (6 bases). The CDR3 totals 16 residues. Germline assignment: CDR1 MDHEN and CDR2 SYDVKM. The V and J ends lost 2 bases and 0 bases respectively, with 12 bases between them. CDR3 bases: TGTGCCAGCAGTTTACCCTGGACAGCTAGCACAGATACGCAGTATTTT. This gives the protein CASSLPWTASTDTQYF.

Here the CDR3 DNA reads TGTGCCAGCACACGGGACCTCGACACTGAAGCTTTCTTT. Its protein product is CASTRDLDTEAFF. V is TRBV25-1 and J is TRBJ1-1; possible D gene TRBD1, 5 bases. The CDR3 length is 13 residues. Between the trimmed V and J ends, which lost 7 bases and 3 bases, there was a span of 12 bases. In germline, CDR1 is MGHDK, CDR2 SYGVNS.

CDR3 sequence (DNA): TGTGCCAGCAGCCCCTGGGGCTCTGGGGCCAACGTCCTGACTTTC. Amino acids: CASSPWGSGANVLTF. The chain is built from TRBV7-2 and TRBJ2-6, with no clear D. Germline V gene data show CDR1 as SGHTA and CDR2 as FQGNSA. This CDR3 has 15 amino acids. Trimming took 5 bases from V and 0 from J, leaving 8 bases between them.

The chain employs TRBV29-1 and TRBJ2-1; D may be TRBD2 (6 bases). Germline V gene lookup returns CDR1 SQVTM and CDR2 ANQGSEA. CDR3 length: 10 amino acids. With 5 bases removed from V and 14 bases from J, the gap between germline ends came to 13 bases. The CDR3 here is CSVRDFMEFF. The CDR3 DNA is TGCAGCGTTCGGGACTTTATGGAGTTCTTC.

This chain connects TRBV5-1 to TRBJ2-2; 7 bases map to TRBD1. The CDR3 is made up of 15 amino acids. Germline V gives CDR1 SGHRS, CDR2 YFSETQ. V shed 2 bases and J 2 bases; nucleotides not matched to a gene: 3. This CDR3 reads CASSFRDRNTGELFF. The CDR3 coding sequence is TGCGCCAGCAGCTTCCGGGACAGAAACACCGGGGAGCTGTTTTTT.